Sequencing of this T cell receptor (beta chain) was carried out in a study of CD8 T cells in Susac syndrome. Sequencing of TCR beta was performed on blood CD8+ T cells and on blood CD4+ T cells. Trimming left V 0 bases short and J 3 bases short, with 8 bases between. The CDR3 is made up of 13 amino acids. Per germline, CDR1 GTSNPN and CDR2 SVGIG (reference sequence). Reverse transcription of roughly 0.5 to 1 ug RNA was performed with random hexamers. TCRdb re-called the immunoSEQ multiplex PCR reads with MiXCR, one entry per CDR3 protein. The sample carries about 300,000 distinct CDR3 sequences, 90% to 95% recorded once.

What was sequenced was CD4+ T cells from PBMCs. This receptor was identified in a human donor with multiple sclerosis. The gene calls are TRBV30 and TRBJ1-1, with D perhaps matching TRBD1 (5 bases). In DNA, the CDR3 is TGTGCCTGGAGTGTACAGGCGGACACTGAAGCTTTCTTT. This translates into CAWSVQADTEAFF.